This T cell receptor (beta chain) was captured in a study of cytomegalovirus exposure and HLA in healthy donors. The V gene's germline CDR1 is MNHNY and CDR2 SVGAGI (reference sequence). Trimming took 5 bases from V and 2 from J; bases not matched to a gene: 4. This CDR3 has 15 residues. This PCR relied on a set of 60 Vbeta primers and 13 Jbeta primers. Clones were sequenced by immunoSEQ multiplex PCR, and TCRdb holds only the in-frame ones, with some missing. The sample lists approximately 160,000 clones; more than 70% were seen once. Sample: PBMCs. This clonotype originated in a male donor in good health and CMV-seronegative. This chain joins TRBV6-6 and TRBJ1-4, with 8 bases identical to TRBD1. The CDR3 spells CASSNRGGTNEKLFF. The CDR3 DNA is TGTGCCAGCAGTAACAGGGGGGGGACTAATGAAAAACTGTTTTTT.